This T cell receptor beta chain was found in a study of T cell responses to AZD1222 COVID-19 vaccine. Broader study findings: Unmutated variant regions are reportedly targeted by nearly half of spike-specific TCRs.

On this clone: Antigen unknown.

Assay: immunoSEQ multiplex PCR; the TCRdb copy retains only in-frame clones and omits some. The sample yields about 110,000 clones, approximately 92% seen once. Germline assignment: CDR1 SEHNR and CDR2 FQNEAQ (reference sequence). V was cut by 3 bases and J by 0 bases, with 8 bases left in between. This CDR3 contains 14 residues. The J gene is TRBJ1-2, the V gene TRBV7-9; D call uncertain. This TCR was sampled from an adult in good health. Specimen: peripheral blood, collected on day 0 of AZD1222 vaccination. The CDR3 reads CASSLAIANYGYTF. CDR3 nucleotides: TGTGCCAGCAGCTTGGCGATAGCTAACTATGGCTACACCTTC.